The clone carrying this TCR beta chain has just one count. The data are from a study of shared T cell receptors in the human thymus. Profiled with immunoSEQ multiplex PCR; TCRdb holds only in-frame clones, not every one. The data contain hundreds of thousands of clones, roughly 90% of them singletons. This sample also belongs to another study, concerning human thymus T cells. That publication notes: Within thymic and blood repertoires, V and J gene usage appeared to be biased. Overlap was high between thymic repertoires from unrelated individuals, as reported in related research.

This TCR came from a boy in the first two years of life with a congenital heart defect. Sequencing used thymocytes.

Here the CDR3 DNA reads TGCGCCAGCAGCCAAGGTCAGCGGGAGGGGGATGAGCAGTTCTTC. Encoded protein: CASSQGQREGDEQFF. The chain couples TRBV4-3 to TRBJ2-1, with 10 bases that match TRBD2. With V trimmed by 1 base and J by 8 bases, 5 bases remained unmatched. The CDR3 is 15 amino acids. Germline lookup yields CDR1 LGHNA and CDR2 YSLEER.